A selection of T cell receptor beta chains follows, all from one sample in a study of regulatory T cells in long-lasting Graves disease. TCRdb re-derived calls from the multiplex PCR reads in MiXCR, one entry per CDR3 protein. The table lists fewer than 400,000 distinct CDR3 sequences, around a fifth of them singletons. The input for sequencing was peripheral blood mononuclear cells (PBMCs), taken when the disease was refractory, from a patient treated with antithyroid drugs. The receptors were sampled from a female donor with Graves disease. The CDR3 runs from the conserved cysteine through the conserved F or W. D genes are given only for firm matches. The size of a clone is reported for some rows only, either as once, few or many, or as a class for expanded clones.

V gene: TRBV20-1
D gene: -
J gene: TRBJ1-4
clone size: many
CDR3 DNA: TGCAGTGCCGGGCCCCGTCTTTCAACTAATGAAAAACTGTTTTTT
CDR3 protein: CSAGPRLSTNEKLFF

V gene: TRBV5-1
D gene: TRBD2
J gene: TRBJ2-2
clone size: many
CDR3 DNA: TGCGCCAGCAGCGCGGGACTAGCGAACACCGGGGAGCTGTTTTTT
CDR3 protein: CASSAGLANTGELFF

V gene: TRBV29-1
D gene: -
J gene: TRBJ2-2
clone size: -
CDR3 DNA: TGCAGCGGAAAGCGACAGATCGGGGAGCTGTTTTTT
CDR3 protein: CSGKRQIGELFF

V gene: TRBV28
D gene: TRBD1
J gene: TRBJ2-7
clone size: many
CDR3 DNA: TGTGCCAGCAGTTTACCGTCTCGACAGGGCATTTACGAGCAGTACTTC
CDR3 protein: CASSLPSRQGIYEQYF

V gene: TRBV7-2
D gene: -
J gene: TRBJ2-2
clone size: -
CDR3 DNA: TGTGCCAGCAGCTTGCGGCCCTCCGGGGAGCTGTTTTTT
CDR3 protein: CASSLRPSGELFF

V gene: TRBV19
D gene: -
J gene: TRBJ1-2
clone size: many
CDR3 DNA: TGTGCCAGTAGTCGACAGAACTATGGCTACACCTTC
CDR3 protein: CASSRQNYGYTF

V gene: TRBV3-1
D gene: TRBD1
J gene: TRBJ1-1
clone size: -
CDR3 DNA: TGTGCCAGCAGCCGATCGGACAGGCTGAACACTGAAGCTTTCTTT
CDR3 protein: CASSRSDRLNTEAFF

V gene: TRBV4-3
D gene: -
J gene: TRBJ2-2
clone size: few
CDR3 DNA: TGCGCCAGCAGCCCTTGGATCCAAGGGGGGGAGCTGTTTTTT
CDR3 protein: CASSPWIQGGELFF

V gene: TRBV7-2
D gene: -
J gene: TRBJ2-2
clone size: few
CDR3 DNA: TGTGCCAGCAGCCAATTTCAGAACACCGGGGAGCTGTTTTTT
CDR3 protein: CASSQFQNTGELFF

V gene: TRBV29-1
D gene: -
J gene: TRBJ1-1
clone size: few
CDR3 DNA: TGCAGCGCAGTGGCGGTGAACACTGAAGCTTTCTTT
CDR3 protein: CSAVAVNTEAFF

V gene: TRBV5-1
D gene: TRBD1
J gene: TRBJ1-2
clone size: -
CDR3 DNA: TGCGCCAGCAGCTTGTTCAACCGGGACAGCTCTGGCTACACCTTC
CDR3 protein: CASSLFNRDSSGYTF

V gene: TRBV6-1
D gene: -
J gene: TRBJ1-1
clone size: many
CDR3 DNA: TGTGCCAGCCTCAGGGGTCTAAACACTGAAGCTTTCTTT
CDR3 protein: CASLRGLNTEAFF

V gene: TRBV6-1
D gene: TRBD1
J gene: TRBJ2-5
clone size: many
CDR3 DNA: TGTGCCAGCAGTGGGACAGGGTTAGAGACCCAGTACTTC
CDR3 protein: CASSGTGLETQYF

V gene: TRBV3-1
D gene: TRBD1
J gene: TRBJ1-5
clone size: many
CDR3 DNA: TGTGCCAGCAGCCAATGGTCCGGGACAGTTAGCAATCAGCCCCAGCATTTT
CDR3 protein: CASSQWSGTVSNQPQHF

V gene: TRBV30
D gene: -
J gene: TRBJ1-6
clone size: -
CDR3 DNA: TGTGCCTGGCGGGACCTCGGTCTAACGACCCTCCACTTT
CDR3 protein: CAWRDLGLTTLHF

V gene: TRBV6-2/TRBV6-3
D gene: TRBD1
J gene: TRBJ2-7
clone size: -
CDR3 DNA: TGTGCCAGCAGGCCGGGACAGGGGTCGTCCGGCTACGAGCAGTACTTC
CDR3 protein: CASRPGQGSSGYEQYF

V gene: TRBV4-1
D gene: TRBD1
J gene: TRBJ1-1
clone size: few
CDR3 DNA: TGCGCCAGCAGCCAGGAGGACAGGGGGGCCGCTGAAGCTTTCTTT
CDR3 protein: CASSQEDRGAAEAFF

V gene: TRBV18
D gene: -
J gene: TRBJ2-2
clone size: once
CDR3 DNA: TGTGCCAGCTCACCTAGGCAGGCGGACACCGGGGAGCTGTTTTTT
CDR3 protein: CASSPRQADTGELFF

V gene: TRBV24-1
D gene: -
J gene: TRBJ2-2
clone size: -
CDR3 DNA: TGTGCCACCAGCCATAACACCGGGGAGCTGTCTTTT
CDR3 protein: CATSHNTGELSF

V gene: TRBV24-1
D gene: -
J gene: TRBJ2-2
clone size: few
CDR3 DNA: TGTGCCACCAGGGCATCTAGCGTGAACACCGGGGAGCTGTTTTTT
CDR3 protein: CATRASSVNTGELFF

V gene: TRBV7-2
D gene: TRBD1
J gene: TRBJ1-2
clone size: -
CDR3 DNA: TGTGCCAGCAGCGCAGGGGGCGCCATTCTATTTGGCTACACCTTC
CDR3 protein: CASSAGGAILFGYTF

V gene: TRBV19
D gene: TRBD1
J gene: TRBJ1-2
clone size: few
CDR3 DNA: TGTGCCAGTAGTATCCATGGACAGGGGCGAGGTGGCTACACCTTC
CDR3 protein: CASSIHGQGRGGYTF

V gene: TRBV29-1
D gene: TRBD2
J gene: TRBJ2-7
clone size: -
CDR3 DNA: TGCAGCGTTGAAGACCCGTCGGGAGGCCTAGGAAGAGAGCAGTACTTC
CDR3 protein: CSVEDPSGGLGREQYF

V gene: TRBV18
D gene: -
J gene: TRBJ2-6
clone size: few
CDR3 DNA: TGTGCCAGCTCCCCGGGGGCAGTTGGGGCCAACGTCCTGACTTTC
CDR3 protein: CASSPGAVGANVLTF

V gene: TRBV5-1
D gene: TRBD2
J gene: TRBJ2-2
clone size: many
CDR3 DNA: TGCGCCAGCAGCTTGGGGGCTAGCGGGAACACCGGGGAGCTGTTTTTT
CDR3 protein: CASSLGASGNTGELFF

V gene: TRBV3-1
D gene: TRBD2
J gene: TRBJ2-5
clone size: many
CDR3 DNA: TGTGCCAGCAGCCAACGACTAGCGGGAAGGGAGACCCAGTACTTC
CDR3 protein: CASSQRLAGRETQYF

V gene: TRBV20-1
D gene: TRBD2
J gene: TRBJ2-7
clone size: -
CDR3 DNA: TGCAGTGCTAGAAGGCCAAATCCGGGACTAGCGGGAGACGAGCAGTACTTC
CDR3 protein: CSARRPNPGLAGDEQYF

V gene: TRBV6-1
D gene: -
J gene: TRBJ1-5
clone size: many
CDR3 DNA: TGTGCCAGCACCAGGGCTCCTCAGCCCCAGCATTTT
CDR3 protein: CASTRAPQPQHF

V gene: TRBV19
D gene: TRBD1
J gene: TRBJ1-4
clone size: many
CDR3 DNA: TGTGCCAGTAGCGACAGGGGCTCTAATGAAAAACTGTTTTTT
CDR3 protein: CASSDRGSNEKLFF

V gene: TRBV6-1
D gene: -
J gene: TRBJ1-1
clone size: many
CDR3 DNA: TGTGCCAGCAGTCAATTACAGCCATCGAACACTGAAGCTTTCTTT
CDR3 protein: CASSQLQPSNTEAFF

V gene: TRBV12-3/TRBV12-4
D gene: -
J gene: TRBJ1-2
clone size: many
CDR3 DNA: TGTGCCAGCAGCCTCCGACGAGCAGGGACCTATGGCTACACCTTC
CDR3 protein: CASSLRRAGTYGYTF

V gene: TRBV6-2/TRBV6-3
D gene: -
J gene: TRBJ1-4
clone size: few
CDR3 DNA: TGTGCCAGCAGTCGGACAAAACGGGCTGAAAAACTGTTTTTT
CDR3 protein: CASSRTKRAEKLFF

V gene: TRBV11-1
D gene: -
J gene: TRBJ2-2
clone size: few
CDR3 DNA: TGTGCCAGCGCGGTAAACCCGAACACCGGGGAGCTGTTTTTT
CDR3 protein: CASAVNPNTGELFF

V gene: TRBV11-2
D gene: -
J gene: TRBJ1-4
clone size: -
CDR3 DNA: TGTGCCAGCAGCCAACCTTTTAATAGAGGTTCAAATGAAAAACTGTTTTTT
CDR3 protein: CASSQPFNRGSNEKLFF

V gene: TRBV5-1
D gene: TRBD1
J gene: TRBJ1-1
clone size: few
CDR3 DNA: TGCGCCAGCGGCCCCTTGGGGGGACAGGGTAACACTGAAGCTTTCTTT
CDR3 protein: CASGPLGGQGNTEAFF

V gene: TRBV24-1
D gene: -
J gene: TRBJ1-5
clone size: many
CDR3 DNA: TGTGCCACCCAACCCAGCAGAGTCCACAATCAGCCCCAGCATTTT
CDR3 protein: CATQPSRVHNQPQHF

V gene: TRBV7-9
D gene: TRBD1
J gene: TRBJ2-2
clone size: -
CDR3 DNA: TGTGCCAGCAGCATACAGGGGGGAACCGGGGAGCTGTTTTTT
CDR3 protein: CASSIQGGTGELFF

V gene: TRBV2
D gene: TRBD1
J gene: TRBJ1-5
clone size: few
CDR3 DNA: TGTGCCAGCACGCGAGACCAGGGGGCGAGCAATCAGCCCCAGCATTTT
CDR3 protein: CASTRDQGASNQPQHF

V gene: TRBV27
D gene: -
J gene: TRBJ1-1
clone size: many
CDR3 DNA: TGTGCCAGCAGTTTCAGAGAGAGGAACACTGAAGCTTTCTTT
CDR3 protein: CASSFRERNTEAFF

V gene: TRBV7-9
D gene: -
J gene: TRBJ2-1
clone size: -
CDR3 DNA: TGTGCCAGCAGCGTACGTCGGGCTAGGAATGAGCAGTTCTTC
CDR3 protein: CASSVRRARNEQFF

V gene: TRBV6-1
D gene: TRBD1
J gene: TRBJ1-1
clone size: few
CDR3 DNA: TGTGCCAGCAGTGAAGAGGCTCCCTGGACAGGGCAAAGCACTGAAGCTTTCTTT
CDR3 protein: CASSEEAPWTGQSTEAFF

V gene: TRBV7-9
D gene: TRBD1
J gene: TRBJ2-7
clone size: -
CDR3 DNA: TGTGCCAGCAGCCTCGGGACAGGGGGCTGGGAGCAGTACTTC
CDR3 protein: CASSLGTGGWEQYF

V gene: TRBV6-1
D gene: -
J gene: TRBJ2-1
clone size: once
CDR3 DNA: TGTGCCAGCAGTGAAAGACTGGGCTCCTACAATGAGCAGTTCTTC
CDR3 protein: CASSERLGSYNEQFF

V gene: TRBV7-2
D gene: -
J gene: TRBJ1-3
clone size: -
CDR3 DNA: TGTGCCAGCAGCTTAGGGCAGGGATCCGGAAACACCATATATTTT
CDR3 protein: CASSLGQGSGNTIYF